The sequence of this T cell receptor beta chain was determined in a study of shared clonotypes between healthy human individuals (dated by TCRdb to the early 2020s). About the investigation overall: The cohort comprised two women and a few men aged 18 to 49 years. For each donor, CD4 naive and CD4 memory were each run on three plates, CD8 naive on two plates, and CD8 memory on one plate. Blood TCR repertoires of 5 or 6 healthy adults were deeply sequenced to estimate repertoire size and the extent of clonotype sharing between individuals. Different laboratories and diverse techniques were used to prepare libraries and sequence TCR repertoires, to increase sequencing depth and limit assay-specific biases. Each donor's leukapheresis produced roughly between roughly 0.9 and 8.9 billion PBMCs. Summary of the overall study and its limitations: Based on pairwise subsampling, the degree of clonotype sharing among donors was expected to be affected by sequencing depth. Estimated clonotype richness was generally larger for naive than for memory subsets. Higher generation probabilities were observed for clonotypes shared by all four sorted-subset donors than for non-shared clonotypes. Rarefaction of sorted-subset datasets indicated incomplete sequencing despite the large sequencing depth. When a few donors were compared, the shared fraction of clonotypes was roughly 4.8% for naive CD4, around 3.6% for naive CD8, 2% to 2.5% for memory CD4, and 0.35% to 0.4% for memory CD8. Sampling was restricted to blood, and TCR repertoires in tissue are likely to differ from TCR repertoires in blood. The small number of donors limited the genetic and exposure-history diversity represented.

Details on this clone: The specificity of this receptor is unknown. The input lacks base qualities; no much larger clone sits a single base away.

Using the deep immunoSEQ assay, TCR CDR3 regions were amplified from genomic DNA by multiplex PCR. Extracted genomic DNA from each cell subset was distributed evenly across all wells of several immunoSEQ 96-well plates, and each plate was treated as a replicate. For sorted subsets, each replicate PCR was loaded with 150 to 250 ng genomic DNA, equivalent to 32,000 or so T cell genomes. Purified libraries were measured with a Qubit 3.0 fluorometer, size-checked on a Bioanalyzer 2100, and measured again with the KAPA Library Quantification kit. Every immunoSEQ 96-well plate was sequenced on a dedicated single-read 150-cycle Illumina NextSeq 550 flow cell. The authors processed their data as follows. Because the immunoSEQ output held only junctional sequences and lacked quality scores, the filtering could not match the filtering applied to full-length reads. To assign V/J genes and CDR3, sequences were annotated against IMGT germline references using PyIR, a Python wrapper for IgBLAST v1.9. Any read was removed if the V/J assignment was weak (E-value above 1e-6), the CDR3 was missing, or the read contained stop codons, out-of-frame junctions, or ambiguous translated residues. V3J clonotypes were defined as sequences sharing the same inferred V gene, J gene, and CDR3 amino acid sequence. Percentage overlap between repertoires was computed as shared unique clonotypes divided by the size of the smaller repertoire. Richness of each repertoire was evaluated using RTK rarefaction, the Chao1 estimator, and Recon v2.1 estimates of unobserved clonotypes. Generation probabilities for all TCRbeta clonotypes obtained by the gDNA method from several donors were computed using OLGA. This immuneACCESS table, as held by TCRdb, lists in-frame sequences with V and J called but not all clones. Of the missing ones, under half trace to an unresolved V gene in checked studies; the others have no known cause. V and J calls plus clone size are reproduced from that table; the DNA served to infer D and trimming. This sample is represented by over 2 million clones; 85% to 95% of them were singletons. Of the sample, about 0.13% is held by the ten largest clones.

Donors were healthy HIV-negative adults with no recently reported acute infections or vaccinations. Every donor was a Caucasian adult living in Nashville, Tennessee, USA. CD4+ T cells were enriched by magnetic negative selection; naive cells were then positively selected on CD45RA, and the negative fraction formed the memory subset. After blood collection by leukapheresis, PBMCs were isolated using Ficoll-Histopaque density gradient centrifugation and then cryopreserved in the vapor phase of liquid nitrogen. Purity and quantity of every magnetically sorted T cell population were checked by analytical flow cytometry. Each sorted fraction had its genomic DNA isolated and then quantified by UV absorbance on a Nanodrop 2000c. From the cysteine up to the phenylalanine, the CDR3 has a length of 15 residues. CDR3 DNA only is kept here, 45 bases in frame from base 1.

The TCR comes from a man aged 18 to 29 in good health. Source material: naive CD4+ T cells sorted from blood. The cell subset or site label for this specimen denotes: CD45RA+ positively selected. The chain joins TRBV21-1 to TRBJ2-7; TRBD1, the D gene given by the table, was not confirmed from the DNA. TRBV21-1 is noted as a pseudogene. The nucleotides are TGTGCCAGCAGCAGCCGGACAGGGTTCGGGGTCGAGCAGTACTTC. This translates into CASSSRTGFGVEQYF.